A selection of T cell receptor beta chains follows, all from one sample in a study of OX40 agonist ivuxolimab in advanced cancers. Sequencing used immunoSEQ multiplex PCR; TCRdb keeps in-frame clones, though not all of them. The repertoire has roughly 23,000 clones, around 77% of them found once; the top ten carry approximately 17%. This specimen consisted of CD4+ or CD8+ T cells sorted from blood, obtained in a trial of the OX40 agonist ivuxolimab. All receptors derive from an adult with an advanced solid tumor such as melanoma, head and neck, liver or kidney cancer. CDR3s include the opening cysteine and the closing phenylalanine or tryptophan. The D gene is left open where the match is weak. The listing skips clone size in some rows; elsewhere it reads once, few, many or a size class.

V gene	clone size	D gene	J gene	CDR3 protein	CDR3 DNA
TRBV1	.	.	TRBJ1-2	CTSRECVVRKTYGYTF	TGCACCAGCAGGGAATGTGTTGTGCGAAAGACCTATGGCTACACCTTC
TRBV4-3	.	TRBD1	TRBJ1-2	CASSQFRGFTGDPGYTF	TGCGCCAGCAGCCAATTCAGAGGATTTACAGGGGATCCTGGCTACACCTTC
TRBV5-6	.	TRBD1	TRBJ2-5	CASSLWRTGEEETQYF	TGTGCCAGCAGCTTGTGGAGGACAGGGGAGGAAGAGACCCAGTACTTC
TRBV6-5	.	TRBD2	TRBJ2-7	CASSYSGGGYEQYF	TGTGCCAGCAGTTACTCGGGCGGGGGTTACGAGCAGTACTTC
TRBV7-9	.	TRBD1	TRBJ1-2	CASSAPGTGVSHYGYTF	TGTGCCAGCAGCGCACCCGGGACAGGTGTCTCGCACTATGGCTACACCTTC
TRBV6-1	.	.	TRBJ1-6	CASRGSGLYSPLHF	TGTGCCAGCAGAGGGTCAGGGCTGTATTCACCCCTCCACTTT
TRBV9	few	.	TRBJ2-2	CASSVEPGELFF	TGTGCCAGCAGCGTAGAACCCGGGGAGCTGTTTTTT
TRBV29-1	.	TRBD1	TRBJ1-2	CSVFSRQGYGYTF	TGCAGCGTTTTCTCCCGACAGGGCTATGGCTACACCTTC
TRBV7-9	.	.	TRBJ1-4	CASGLDSTNEKLFF	TGTGCCAGCGGCCTTGACAGCACTAATGAAAAACTGTTTTTT
TRBV5-1	.	TRBD1	TRBJ1-1	CASSLRQGNTEAFF	TGCGCCAGCAGCCTACGACAGGGGAACACTGAAGCTTTCTTT
TRBV19	.	TRBD2	TRBJ2-1	CASRQTSGGGSYNEQFF	TGTGCCAGTAGACAGACTAGCGGGGGGGGCTCCTACAATGAGCAGTTCTTC
TRBV7-9	once	.	TRBJ2-7	CASSSGAVHEQYF	TGTGCCAGCAGCTCCGGGGCCGTCCACGAGCAGTACTTC
TRBV6-6	.	TRBD2	TRBJ2-1	CASSYFGTSYNEQFF	TGTGCCAGCAGTTATTTCGGGACTAGTTACAATGAGCAGTTCTTC
TRBV14	.	.	TRBJ1-2	CASSQVGGKETYGYTF	TGTGCCAGCAGCCAAGTCGGAGGGAAGGAGACCTATGGCTACACCTTC
TRBV5-4	.	.	TRBJ2-7	CASSLEADSYEQYF	TGTGCCAGCAGCTTGGAGGCAGACTCCTACGAGCAGTACTTC
TRBV4-3	.	.	TRBJ2-7	CASSVTRDSADEQYF	TGCGCCAGCAGCGTAACCAGGGATTCTGCGGACGAGCAGTACTTC
TRBV9	.	.	TRBJ2-3	CASSVGGSTDTQYF	TGTGCCAGCAGCGTAGGTGGCAGCACAGATACGCAGTATTTT
TRBV7-2	medium-sized	.	TRBJ1-5	CASSLALQSNQPQHF	TGTGCCAGCAGCTTAGCGCTACAGAGCAATCAGCCCCAGCATTTT
TRBV5-6	.	.	TRBJ1-1	CASSFPRFLGGGTEAFF	TGTGCCAGCAGCTTCCCTCGGTTTCTTGGAGGGGGCACTGAAGCTTTCTTT
TRBV29-1	.	.	TRBJ2-7	CSVENPDYEQYF	TGCAGCGTTGAAAACCCAGACTACGAGCAGTACTTC
TRBV7-2	.	TRBD1	TRBJ1-5	CASSRGQGGSNQPQHF	TGTGCCAGCAGCCGAGGACAGGGAGGGAGCAATCAGCCCCAGCATTTT
TRBV5-1	.	TRBD1	TRBJ1-4	CASSVDRVDEKLFF	TGCGCCAGCAGCGTGGACAGGGTGGATGAAAAACTGTTTTTT
TRBV19	.	.	TRBJ2-7	CATTQEHPSSYEQYF	TGTGCCACGACACAGGAACACCCGAGCTCCTACGAGCAGTACTTC
TRBV18	.	.	TRBJ2-7	CASSPPGSYEQYF	TGTGCCAGCTCACCACCCGGCTCCTACGAGCAGTACTTC
TRBV5-5	once	.	TRBJ2-7	CASSLWGLAEQYF	TGTGCCAGCAGCTTGTGGGGGCTAGCGGAGCAGTACTTC
TRBV6-1	.	.	TRBJ2-3	CASPEESVDTQYF	TGTGCCAGCCCAGAGGAGTCGGTGGATACGCAGTATTTT
TRBV6-5	.	TRBD1	TRBJ2-7	CASSPGTGSYEQYF	TGTGCCAGCAGTCCCGGGACAGGGTCCTACGAGCAGTACTTC
TRBV5-1	.	TRBD1	TRBJ2-3	CASSGRTGFATDTQYF	TGCGCCAGCAGCGGGAGGACAGGGTTTGCCACAGATACGCAGTATTTT
TRBV12-5	.	.	TRBJ1-1	CASGLVRQENTEAFF	TGTGCTAGTGGTTTGGTACGTCAGGAGAACACTGAAGCTTTCTTT
TRBV4-2	.	.	TRBJ1-5	CASSQEIDGSNQPQHF	TGTGCCAGCAGCCAAGAAATTGACGGTAGCAATCAGCCCCAGCATTTT
TRBV6-1	.	.	TRBJ1-5	CASKAETTSNQPQHF	TGTGCCAGCAAAGCCGAGACAACTAGCAATCAGCCCCAGCATTTT
TRBV30	.	.	TRBJ1-1	CAWRSRMNTEAFF	TGTGCCTGGAGAAGTCGGATGAACACTGAAGCTTTCTTT
TRBV9	.	.	TRBJ2-5	CASSVGSSTSETQYF	TGTGCCAGCAGCGTTGGATCTTCAACCTCGGAGACCCAGTACTTC
TRBV5-6	.	TRBD2	TRBJ2-5	CASSLPGGRETQYF	TGTGCCAGCAGCCTACCCGGGGGGAGGGAGACCCAGTACTTC
TRBV6-5	.	.	TRBJ1-5	CASSWEFNQPQHF	TGTGCCAGCAGTTGGGAGTTCAATCAGCCCCAGCATTTT
TRBV9	.	.	TRBJ2-3	CASSPWAVVSTDTQYF	TGTGCCAGCAGCCCATGGGCGGTTGTTAGCACAGATACGCAGTATTTT
TRBV13	.	.	TRBJ2-5	CASSLGRRSRGQETQYF	TGTGCCAGCAGCTTAGGCCGGAGGTCTAGGGGCCAAGAGACCCAGTACTTC
TRBV6-5	.	.	TRBJ2-7	CASSNTYEQYF	TGTGCCAGCAGTAACACCTACGAGCAGTACTTC
TRBV25-1	.	.	TRBJ1-5	CASSFTNQPQHF	TGTGCCAGCAGTTTTACGAATCAGCCCCAGCATTTT
TRBV5-4	.	.	TRBJ2-2	CASSQSPGLLTNTGELFF	TGTGCCAGCAGCCAATCTCCTGGGCTACTTACGAACACCGGGGAGCTGTTTTTT
TRBV7-7	.	.	TRBJ2-4	CASSSRDNKNIQYF	TGTGCCAGCAGCTCGCGGGACAACAAAAACATTCAGTACTTC
TRBV5-4	.	TRBD2	TRBJ2-3	CASSMGGTTDTQYF	TGTGCCAGCAGCATGGGGGGGACCACAGATACGCAGTATTTT
TRBV21-1	once	.	TRBJ1-1	CASSMKGAENTEAFF	TGTGCCAGCAGCATGAAGGGGGCCGAGAACACTGAAGCTTTCTTT
TRBV5-6	.	.	TRBJ2-7	CASSLGGFYEQYF	TGTGCCAGCAGCTTGGGGGGGTTCTACGAGCAGTACTTC
TRBV9	once	.	TRBJ2-1	CASSPRGASYNEQFF	TGTGCCAGCAGCCCCCGCGGCGCTTCCTACAATGAGCAGTTCTTC
TRBV6-1	few	.	TRBJ2-3	CASSHVDQSTDTQYF	TGTGCCAGCAGTCATGTCGACCAAAGCACAGATACGCAGTATTTT